A single sample gave rise to the 29 T cell receptor beta chains below, sequenced in a study of cytomegalovirus exposure and HLA in healthy donors. PCR amplification relied on 60 Vbeta primers (plus 13 Jbeta primers). Sequenced by immunoSEQ multiplex PCR; TCRdb stores in-frame clones only, minus some. The table has about 140,000 clones, around 77% seen once. The sequenced sample consisted of PBMCs. These receptor sequences come from a woman aged 50 to 60 in good health and CMV-seronegative.

V is TRBV2 and J is TRBJ2-7; D perhaps matches TRBD2 (7 bases). The V end lost 6 bases, the J end lost 3 bases, and 15 bases lay between the germline ends. Germline assignment: CDR1 SNHLY and CDR2 FYNNEI. The CDR3 is 14 residues long. DNA for the CDR3: TGTGCCAGCAGCCTCGGGGGGCCCGACTACGAGCAGTACTTC. Its protein product is CASSLGGPDYEQYF. Full variable domain (outside the CDR3, taken from reference TRBV2 and TRBJ2-7): EPEVTQTPSHQVTQMGQEVILRCVPISNHLYFYWYRQILGQKVEFLVSFYNNEISEKSEIFDDQFSVERPDGSNFTLKIRSTKLEDSAMYFCASSLGGPDYEQYFGPGTRLTVT.

The chain couples TRBV7-6 to TRBJ2-7, with 8 bases matching TRBD1. Trimming took 3 bases from V and 4 from J; bases not matched to a gene: 5. From germline, CDR1 is SGHVS and CDR2 FNYEAQ. CDR3 length equals 14 residues. The CDR3 spells CASSLQGAAYEQYF. DNA for the CDR3: TGTGCCAGCAGCTTGCAGGGGGCGGCATACGAGCAGTACTTC.

The V and J genes are TRBV10-1 and TRBJ1-2, with D uncertain. Per the germline V gene, CDR1 is WNHNN and CDR2 is SYGVQD (reference sequence). Trimming shortened V by 3 bases and J by 6 bases, and 8 bases separated the two germline ends. The CDR3 contains 12 residues. CDR3 in amino acids: CASSDRVNGYTF. The CDR3 DNA reads as TGCGCCAGCAGTGATCGGGTTAATGGCTACACCTTC.

The chain couples TRBV6-1 to TRBJ1-4; TRBD1 matches at 9 bases. Germline V lookup: CDR1 MNHNS, CDR2 SASEGT. This CDR3 is built from 15 residues. The junction had 10 bases not matched to a gene; V was cut back by 6 bases and J by 8 bases. This CDR3 is CASSALWTGEEKLFF. The CDR3 nucleotides read TGTGCCAGCAGCGCACTCTGGACAGGGGAAGAAAAACTGTTTTTT.

This clone has just a few counts. The chain has TRBV2 and TRBJ1-1; 10 bases agree with TRBD1. The CDR3 has 16 amino acids. With V trimmed by 4 bases and J by 0 bases, 5 bases remained unmatched. CDR1 SNHLY and CDR2 FYNNEI come from the germline V gene. CDR3 amino acids: CASSVPGQGLNTEAFF. The CDR3 bases are TGTGCCAGCAGTGTCCCGGGACAGGGGTTGAACACTGAAGCTTTCTTT.

The V call is TRBV10-3, the J call TRBJ2-5, with TRBD2 as a possible D gene (6 bases). The CDR3 has 17 amino acids. Germline V gene data show CDR1 as ENHRY and CDR2 as SYGVKD. V lost 2 bases and J lost 4, with 20 bases in between. The CDR3 region has the DNA TGTGCCATCAGTGAGGAGACTAGGGAAGGGAGAGGAGAGACCCAGTACTTC. Amino acids: CAISEETREGRGETQYF.

V is TRBV7-8 and J is TRBJ2-2, with 12 bases fitting TRBD1. Germline CDR1 SGHVS, CDR2 FQNEAQ. The CDR3 totals 15 residues. The V gene end was trimmed by 4 bases and the J gene end by 7 bases; junction bases not matched to a gene: 4. CDR3 sequence reads: CASSWGQGAIGELFF. CDR3 nucleotide sequence: TGTGCCAGCAGCTGGGGACAGGGGGCGATCGGGGAGCTGTTTTTT.

This chain's CDR3 is CASSTGISVAFF. CDR3 coding DNA: TGTGCCAGTAGTACAGGGATTTCCGTTGCTTTCTTT. The chain employs TRBV19 and TRBJ1-1; D is perhaps TRBD1 (5 bases). Per the germline V gene, CDR1 is LNHDA and CDR2 is SQIVND (reference sequence). V shed 4 bases and J shed 11 bases, with 14 bases lying between them. The CDR3 has 12 amino acids.

The chain couples TRBV6-5 to TRBJ2-7; a possible D gene is TRBD2 (6 bases). The V and J ends lost 5 bases and 0 bases respectively, with 14 bases between them. Per the germline V gene, CDR1 is MNHEY and CDR2 is SVGAGI. The CDR3 contains 15 residues. The CDR3 DNA sequence: TGTGCCAGCAGTCGCCGGGGGTTAACCTCCTACGAGCAGTACTTC. Translated: CASSRRGLTSYEQYF.

The chain carries TRBV9 and TRBJ1-3; D gene unclear. The CDR3 extends over 14 amino acids. V was clipped by 10 bases and J by 3 bases, with 17 bases between them. The germline V gene has CDR1 SGDLS and CDR2 YYNGEE. The CDR3 reads CALPRGMSGNTIYF. CDR3 bases: TGTGCCCTACCCCGAGGGATGAGTGGAAACACCATATATTTT.

The chain couples TRBV4-1 to TRBJ1-1, with D perhaps TRBD1 (5 bases). V dropped 0 bases and J dropped 2 bases, with 19 bases sitting between them. Germline V gives CDR1 MGHRA, CDR2 YSYEKL. This CDR3 has 18 amino acids. CDR3 bases: TGCGCCAGCAGCCAAGAACGGCCCAGACGGCAGGGTAACACTGAAGCTTTCTTT. Translated: CASSQERPRRQGNTEAFF.

The rearrangement uses TRBV28 and TRBJ1-4; 9 nucleotides match TRBD1. This CDR3 region has 16 residues. The V gene's germline CDR1 is MDHEN and CDR2 SYDVKM. Germline trimming cut 2 bases from V and 5 bases from J; bases unmatched to any gene: 6. The CDR3 sequence: CASSLGWDRVNEKLFF. The CDR3 bases are TGTGCCAGCAGTTTAGGCTGGGACAGGGTGAATGAAAAACTGTTTTTT. Full variable domain (outside the CDR3, taken from reference TRBV28 and TRBJ1-4): DVKVTQSSRYLVKRTGEKVFLECVQDMDHENMFWYRQDPGLGLRLIYFSYDVKMKEKGDIPEGYSVSREKKERFSLILESASTNQTSMYLCASSLGWDRVNEKLFFGSGTQLSVL.

The chain uses TRBV27 and TRBJ1-2; 7 bases agree with TRBD1. Losses at the gene ends were 6 bases for V and 3 bases for J; bases not matched to a gene: 7. The CDR3 extends over 14 amino acids. Germline V CDR1 and CDR2: MNHEY, SMNVEV (reference sequence). The CDR3 here is CASSTTGAHYGYTF. CDR3 in DNA: TGTGCCAGCAGCACCACAGGGGCCCACTATGGCTACACCTTC.

The chain recombines TRBV21-1 with TRBJ1-2; the D call TRBD1 from the table was never checked on the DNA. TRBV21-1 has pseudogene status. This CDR3 region has 14 residues. CDR3 nucleotides: TGTGCCAGCAGCAAGAGGACAGGAGCCTATGGCTACACCTTC. It translates to CASSKRTGAYGYTF.

This sequence joins TRBV7-2 and TRBJ2-2, with 9 bases lining up with TRBD2. Germline V gene sequence: CDR1 SGHTA, CDR2 FQGNSA. V dropped 2 bases and J dropped 4; count of bases not matched to a gene: 11. The CDR3 sequence is 18 residues long. CDR3 loop: CASSLFGLRGGSTGELFF. The DNA of the CDR3 is TGTGCCAGCAGCTTATTTGGTCTGCGGGGGGGCAGCACCGGGGAGCTGTTTTTT.

V is TRBV4-3 and J is TRBJ2-7; maybe TRBD1 (6 bases). Trimming shortened V by 3 bases and J by 0 bases, and 21 bases separated the two germline ends. Germline values: CDR1 LGHNA, CDR2 YSLEER. This CDR3 has 18 amino acids. The CDR3 DNA follows: TGCGCCAGCAGCCACGATATAACCCGACGGGACACCTCCTACGAGCAGTACTTC. Residues: CASSHDITRRDTSYEQYF.

Concerning this clone: Compared with germline, one end of the junction differs, possibly owing to a read error. The V and J genes are TRBV6-5 and TRBJ2-7; TRBD2 matches at 7 bases. CDR1 is MNHEY and CDR2 is SVGAGI in the germline V gene. This CDR3 region has 11 residues. The CDR3, as DNA: TGTGCCAGCAGCTCCCGGGGGGAGCAATACTTC. Encoded protein: CASSSRGEQYF.

Note on this clone: One junction end does not reproduce the germline sequence, and a read error may be involved. The rearrangement uses TRBV5-1 and TRBJ1-6; 9 nucleotides match TRBD1. This CDR3 has 15 residues. Germline V gene data show CDR1 as SGHRS and CDR2 as YFSETQ. The CDR3 DNA reads TGTGCCAGCAGCTTGTCGGACAGGGGCGATTCACCCCTCCACTTT. Protein product: CASSLSDRGDSPLHF.

The J gene is TRBJ1-5, the V gene TRBV29-1; 7 bases are a match to TRBD1. V gave up 3 bases and J gave up 3 bases; unmatched junction bases: 2. The CDR3 has 13 residues. Germline-derived CDR1 and CDR2 are SQVTM and ANQGSEA. The CDR3 protein is CSVETGNNQPQHF. CDR3 in DNA: TGCAGCGTTGAGACAGGGAACAATCAGCCCCAGCATTTT.

The J gene is TRBJ2-7, the V gene TRBV6-5, with 7 bases aligning to TRBD1. J gave up 4 bases and V 4 bases, and 13 bases lay outside the gene matches. The germline gives CDR1 MNHEY, CDR2 SVGAGI. This CDR3 region has 16 residues. The CDR3 region has the DNA TGTGCCAGCAGTTCAAACAGGGGCAAGTCGGTTTACGAGCAGTACTTC. This translates into CASSSNRGKSVYEQYF.

This clone was counted a few times. The chain is built from TRBV7-8 and TRBJ1-5; tentatively, D is TRBD1 (5 bases). CDR1 and CDR2 (germline): SGHVS, FQNEAQ. Trimming cost V 8 bases and J 0 bases, with 23 bases left between them. This CDR3 has 18 residues. CDR3 residues: CASSSRQLGGISNQPQHF. CDR3 DNA sequence: TGTGCCAGCTCCTCCCGCCAACTGGGGGGAATTAGCAATCAGCCCCAGCATTTT.

The gene calls are TRBV5-6 and TRBJ1-2; 12 bases are shared with TRBD1. The CDR3 has 17 amino acids. Germline lookup yields CDR1 SGHDT and CDR2 YYEEEE. V was clipped by 2 bases and J by 3 bases; unmatched bases: 8. The CDR3 bases are TGTGCCAGCAGCTTCCGGGACAGGGGGCCTAAGGACTATGGCTACACCTTC. This sequence encodes CASSFRDRGPKDYGYTF.

V is TRBV29-1 and J is TRBJ2-2; a possible D gene is TRBD1 (6 bases). The CDR3 length is 14 residues. The V and J ends lost 6 bases and 1 base respectively, with 12 bases between them. The germline CDR1 and CDR2 sequences are SQVTM and ANQGSEA. The CDR3 reads CSVQGNLNTGELFF. CDR3 sequence (DNA): TGCAGCGTACAGGGAAATCTGAACACCGGGGAGCTGTTTTTT.

The CDR3 DNA sequence: TGTGCCACCGAGGACAGTAATGAAAAACTGTTTTTT. Its protein product is CATEDSNEKLFF. The V gene is TRBV28, the J gene TRBJ1-4, with D tentatively TRBD1 (6 bases). The CDR3 runs to 12 residues. The V end lost 10 bases, the J end lost 4 bases, and 10 bases lay between the germline ends. Germline CDR1 is MDHEN and CDR2 is SYDVKM.

This chain joins TRBV10-3 and TRBJ2-7; possibly TRBD2 for D (5 bases). V lost 0 bases and J lost 5, with 11 bases in between. This CDR3 has 14 residues. Germline values: CDR1 ENHRY, CDR2 SYGVKD. CDR3 sequence (DNA): TGTGCCATCAGTGAGTCTCGCTCGGAGGACGAGCAGTACTTC. Protein product: CAISESRSEDEQYF.

This sequence joins TRBV10-3 and TRBJ2-3; 8 bases agree with TRBD2. Germline V CDR1 and CDR2: ENHRY, SYGVKD. The CDR3 is made up of 16 amino acids. Trimming took 4 bases from V and 5 from J; bases not matched to a gene: 11. The CDR3 spells CAISAPGLERGDTQYF. The CDR3 nucleotides are TGTGCCATCAGTGCCCCGGGACTAGAGAGGGGAGATACGCAGTATTTT.

This chain connects TRBV11-3 to TRBJ2-7; D might be TRBD2 (6 bases). The germline gives CDR1 SGHNT, CDR2 YENEEA. The V end lost 3 bases, the J end lost 4 bases, and 7 bases lay between the germline ends. The CDR3 runs to 12 residues. CDR3: CASSFGGYEQYF. CDR3 bases: TGTGCCAGCAGCTTCGGGGGTTACGAGCAGTACTTC.

This clone was observed a few times. The chain couples TRBV7-2 to TRBJ2-1; the D gene is possibly TRBD2 (5 bases). V was trimmed by 0 bases and J by 0 bases, leaving 12 bases between them. The germline gives CDR1 SGHTA, CDR2 FQGNSA. The CDR3 is 17 residues long. CDR3 region: CASSLAGRGSSYNEQFF. Written as DNA, the CDR3 is TGTGCCAGCAGCTTAGCGGGTCGTGGGAGCTCCTACAATGAGCAGTTCTTC.

The V call is TRBV12-5, the J call TRBJ1-1, with a possible D match to TRBD1 (5 bases). Trimming left V 0 bases short and J 1 base short, with 18 bases between. Germline CDR1 and CDR2: LGHNT and FRNRAP. This CDR3 comprises 18 residues. Written as DNA, the CDR3 is TGTGCTAGTGGTTTGGTAAGGTCGGAGGCGGGACCGAACACTGAAGCTTTCTTT. Its translation is CASGLVRSEAGPNTEAFF.